The entry below gives a single TCR beta chain sequence along with its context. Per the original methods: Researchers report that nucleated cell counts were estimated from reference gene primer amplification. Here immunoSEQ multiplex PCR was the method, and the copy in TCRdb shows in-frame clones only, minus some. The V and J calls and clone size come from that table; D and trimming were worked out from the DNA. The data contain some 80,000 clones, approximately 80% of them singletons. This CDR3 has 14 residues. Germline CDR1 reads KGHSH; CDR2 reads LQKENI. V was pared by 3 bases and J by 1 base, with 9 bases between. The source of the sample is a study of blood T cell repertoires in COVID-19. As for the study in general: Spain, Italy and the United States supplied samples that represented acute and convalescent COVID-19. PBMCs, B-cell-depleted T cells, or T cells were the source of the cDNA or gDNA that made up the material.

J is TRBJ1-1 and V is TRBV18; the D gene is possibly TRBD1 (6 bases). What was sequenced was peripheral blood. This receptor was obtained from a man at least 80 years old with acute or convalescent COVID-19. The CDR3 DNA reads TGTGCCAGCTCACCGGGGACAAGGAACACTGAAGCTTTCTTT. Translated, it gives CASSPGTRNTEAFF. Variable domain in full (rest from reference TRBV18 and TRBJ1-1): NAGVMQNPRHLVRRRGQEARLRCSPMKGHSHVYWYRQLPEEGLKFMVYLQKENIIDESGMPKERFSAEFPKEGPSILRIQQVVRGDSAAYFCASSPGTRNTEAFFGQGTRLTVV.